The T cell receptor beta chain under discussion was sequenced for a study of blood T cell repertoires in COVID-19. Study-wide background: Samples came from the United States, Italy and Spain, spanning acute and convalescent COVID-19. T cells, B-cell-depleted T cells, or PBMCs supplied cDNA or gDNA.

Per germline, CDR1 SGHTA and CDR2 FQGNSA. CDR3 length: 15 residues. V lost 4 bases to trimming and J lost 9 bases, with 16 bases between them. Study processing details: Cell counts per sample came from amplifying reference gene primers. Clones were read by immunoSEQ multiplex PCR, and TCRdb kept only the in-frame ones, dropping some. The V and J calls and clone size were taken over from that table, and D and trimming were inferred from the DNA. In the table there are fewer than 120,000 clones, around 89% of which are singletons. The source is a woman aged 45-59 years with acute or convalescent COVID-19. Sequenced: peripheral blood. This rearrangement joins TRBV7-2 to TRBJ1-6, with D possibly TRBD1 on 5 matching bases. Here the CDR3 reads CASSSQTVNGSPLHF. The CDR3 nucleotides read TGTGCCAGCAGCTCCCAGACAGTAAACGGTTCACCCCTCCACTTT.